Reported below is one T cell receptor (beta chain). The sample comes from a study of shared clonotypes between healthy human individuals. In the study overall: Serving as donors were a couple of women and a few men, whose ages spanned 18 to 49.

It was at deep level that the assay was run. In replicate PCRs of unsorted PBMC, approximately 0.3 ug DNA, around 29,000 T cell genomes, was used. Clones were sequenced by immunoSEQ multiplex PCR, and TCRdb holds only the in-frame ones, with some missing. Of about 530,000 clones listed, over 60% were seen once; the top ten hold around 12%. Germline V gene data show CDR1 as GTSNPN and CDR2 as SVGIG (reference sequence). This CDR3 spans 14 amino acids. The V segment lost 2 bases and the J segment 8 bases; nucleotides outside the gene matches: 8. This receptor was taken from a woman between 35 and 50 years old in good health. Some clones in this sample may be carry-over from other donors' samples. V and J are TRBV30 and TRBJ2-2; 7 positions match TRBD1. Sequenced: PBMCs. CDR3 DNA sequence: TGTGCCTGGAGTATCCTAACAGGGGTGGGGGAGCTGTTTTTT. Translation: CAWSILTGVGELFF.